What follows are 15 T cell receptor beta chains derived from one specimen sequenced in a study of OX40 agonist ivuxolimab in advanced cancers. The repertoire was sequenced with immunoSEQ multiplex PCR; TCRdb's copy has only in-frame clones and lacks some. The sample yields 100,000 to 150,000 clones, 85% to 95% seen once. The starting material was CD4+ or CD8+ T cells sorted from blood, obtained in a trial of the OX40 agonist ivuxolimab. The origin of the receptors is an adult with an advanced solid tumor such as melanoma, head and neck, liver or kidney cancer.

The chain employs TRBV10-3 and TRBJ1-5, with D perhaps matching TRBD1 (6 bases). V lost 5 bases, J lost 5 bases, and 13 bases lay in between. The CDR3 length is 14 residues. The germline V gene has CDR1 ENHRY and CDR2 SYGVKD. CDR3 nucleotides: TGTGCCATCAGTTCCCGGGACATCGATCAGCCCCAGCATTTT. This codes for CAISSRDIDQPQHF.

The chain carries TRBV19 and TRBJ2-1; D is ambiguous. The CDR3 length is 14 residues. Germline CDR1 and CDR2: LNHDA and SQIVND (reference sequence). The V and J ends lost 1 base and 8 bases respectively, with 12 bases between them. CDR3 region: CASSIARVHHEQFF. As DNA, the CDR3 is TGTGCCAGTAGTATAGCAAGGGTTCACCATGAGCAGTTCTTC.

Only one count was recorded for this clone. J is TRBJ2-7 and V is TRBV27, with D perhaps assigned TRBD1 or TRBD2 (5 bases each). Germline CDR1 MNHEY, CDR2 SMNVEV (reference sequence). Trimming pared 1 base from V and 2 bases from J, leaving 12 bases between. This CDR3 is 15 amino acids long. The CDR3 is CASSLWVGAAYEQYF. CDR3 coding DNA: TGTGCCAGCAGTTTATGGGTCGGGGCCGCCTACGAGCAGTACTTC.

The chain carries TRBV13 and TRBJ1-1; D is undetermined. This CDR3 region has 13 residues. V lost 6 bases and J lost 0, with 8 bases in between. Per germline, CDR1 PRHDT and CDR2 FYEKMQ (reference sequence). In nucleotides, the CDR3 is TGTGCCAGCAGTCCGCGAGTGAACACTGAAGCTTTCTTT. Encoded protein: CASSPRVNTEAFF.

The rearrangement links TRBV28 to TRBJ1-2; TRBD1 is a possible D gene (5 bases). The CDR3 contains 15 residues. Trimming shortened V by 6 bases and J by 8 bases, and 22 bases separated the two germline ends. Germline-derived CDR1 and CDR2 are MDHEN and SYDVKM. In nucleotides, the CDR3 is TGTGCCAGCAGACTACCCGGGACTTATAATGAGGGCTACACCTTC. This encodes CASRLPGTYNEGYTF.

CDR3: CASSTLSGTSRYNEQFF. The DNA for the CDR3 is TGTGCCAGTAGTACTTTATCCGGGACTAGCAGATACAATGAGCAGTTCTTC. The chain employs TRBV19 and TRBJ2-1; 9 bases match TRBD2. Losses at the gene ends were 4 bases for V and 4 bases for J; bases not matched to a gene: 11. Germline values: CDR1 LNHDA, CDR2 SQIVND (reference sequence). The CDR3 length is 17 residues. Full variable domain (missing parts from reference TRBV19 and TRBJ2-1): DGGITQSPKYLFRKEGQNVTLSCEQNLNHDAMYWYRQDPGQGLRLIYYSQIVNDFQKGDIAEGYSVSREKKESFPLTVTSAQKNPTAFYLCASSTLSGTSRYNEQFFGPGTRLTVL.

J is TRBJ1-1 and V is TRBV14, with D uncertain. V was clipped by 4 bases and J by 1 base, with 7 bases between them. Germline V lookup: CDR1 SGHDN, CDR2 FVKESK. The CDR3 loop spans 13 amino acids. The CDR3 nucleotides are TGTGCCAGCAGCCCCGGGCCGAACACTGAAGCTTTCTTT. Protein product: CASSPGPNTEAFF.

The chain carries TRBV11-3 and TRBJ1-1; a weak D match, TRBD1 (5 bases). V shed 3 bases and J shed 5 bases, with 13 bases lying between them. Germline CDR1 SGHNT, CDR2 YENEEA. This CDR3 spans 14 amino acids. As DNA, the CDR3 is TGTGCCAGCAGCTTGTTACAGGTGGGAACTGAAGCTTTCTTT. Translating gives CASSLLQVGTEAFF.

The chain couples TRBV27 to TRBJ1-5; D unclear. This CDR3 has 15 residues. Between the trimmed V and J ends, which lost 5 bases and 4 bases, there was a span of 15 bases. Germline CDR1 MNHEY, CDR2 SMNVEV (reference sequence). CDR3 sequence reads: CASSPTMESNQPQHF. CDR3 in DNA: TGTGCCAGCAGTCCTACAATGGAGTCTAATCAGCCCCAGCATTTT.

The chain joins TRBV6-1 to TRBJ1-1, with a weak D call TRBD1 (5 bases). This CDR3 is built from 14 residues. The germline V gene has CDR1 MNHNS and CDR2 SASEGT. The V and J ends lost 6 bases and 1 base respectively, with 12 bases between them. This CDR3 reads CASRKDNQNTEAFF. DNA for the CDR3: TGTGCCAGCAGGAAGGACAATCAGAACACTGAAGCTTTCTTT.

The J gene is TRBJ2-7, the V gene TRBV7-6; possibly TRBD1 for D (6 bases). This CDR3 region has 15 residues. The V and J ends lost 2 bases and 5 bases respectively, with 16 bases between them. Germline V gene lookup returns CDR1 SGHVS and CDR2 FNYEAQ. CDR3 DNA: TGTGCCAGCAGCTTATGGGGTGAGGGGGACCACGAGCAGTACTTC. Translated, it gives CASSLWGEGDHEQYF.

V usage is TRBV18 and J usage is TRBJ1-4; D gene ambiguous. Trimming removed 1 base at V and 2 bases at J, with 8 bases between. Germline assignment: CDR1 KGHSH and CDR2 LQKENI. The CDR3 has 15 amino acids. CDR3 loop: CASSPQGSTNEKLFF. CDR3 in DNA: TGTGCCAGCTCACCACAGGGCTCTACTAATGAAAAACTGTTTTTT.

V is TRBV27 and J is TRBJ2-7; D is possibly TRBD2 (6 bases). The CDR3 sequence is 14 residues long. Trimming took off 8 bases at V and 2 bases at J, with 16 bases between the two ends. Looked up from germline, CDR1 is MNHEY and CDR2 is SMNVEV (reference sequence). The CDR3 DNA is TGTGCCAGCCGCTTTTCCGGAGGGACCTACGAGCAGTACTTC. Translated, it gives CASRFSGGTYEQYF.

This clone was observed a few times. This chain links TRBV6-5 with TRBJ2-7; D perhaps matches TRBD2 (6 bases). The CDR3 has 14 amino acids. V gave up 6 bases and J gave up 3 bases, with 15 bases separating them. Germline CDR1 MNHEY, CDR2 SVGAGI. In DNA, the CDR3 is TGTGCCAGCAGCAGTAGCCCCGGGGGCTACGAGCAGTACTTC. Translated, it gives CASSSSPGGYEQYF.

This clone was picked up a small number of times. The chain carries TRBV5-1 and TRBJ1-2; tentative D call: TRBD1 (5 bases). Germline lookup yields CDR1 SGHRS and CDR2 YFSETQ. V was shortened by 4 bases and J by 5 bases, with 21 bases between the two germline ends. The CDR3 extends over 16 amino acids. The CDR3 loop is CASSPDSHTSLYGYTF. The CDR3 DNA reads TGCGCCAGCAGCCCCGACAGCCACACGTCTCTTTATGGCTACACCTTC.